One T cell receptor beta chain is described in this entry. What it binds is not known. Other nucleotide sequences in the sample specify the same CDR3. These data originate in a study of shared clonotypes between healthy human individuals. CD45RA-negative memory and CD45RA+ naive subsets were split from the CD4+ cells. Study results and caveats: Non-shared clonotypes showed lower generation probabilities than clonotypes common to all four donors. Researchers sampled only blood; tissue repertoires likely differ.

Study processing details: From ImmunoSEQ came sequences covering only the junction and carrying no quality scores, so filtering differed. Profiled with immunoSEQ multiplex PCR; TCRdb holds only in-frame clones, not every one. V and J calls and clone size are those listed in that table; D and trimming were worked out from the DNA. Of a few million clones in the sample, around nine tenths were seen once. The germline gives CDR1 SNHLY, CDR2 FYNNEI. Between the trimmed V and J ends, which lost 2 bases and 5 bases, there was a span of 4 bases. The CDR3 consists of 11 residues. J is TRBJ2-7 and V is TRBV2; D unresolved. The specimen was naive CD4+ T cells sorted from blood. As for subset: CD45RA+ positively selected. This TCR derives from a man aged 18 to 35 in good health. The CDR3 sequence is CASSERNEQYF. In DNA form, the CDR3 reads TGTGCCAGCAGTGAAAGGAACGAGCAGTACTTC.